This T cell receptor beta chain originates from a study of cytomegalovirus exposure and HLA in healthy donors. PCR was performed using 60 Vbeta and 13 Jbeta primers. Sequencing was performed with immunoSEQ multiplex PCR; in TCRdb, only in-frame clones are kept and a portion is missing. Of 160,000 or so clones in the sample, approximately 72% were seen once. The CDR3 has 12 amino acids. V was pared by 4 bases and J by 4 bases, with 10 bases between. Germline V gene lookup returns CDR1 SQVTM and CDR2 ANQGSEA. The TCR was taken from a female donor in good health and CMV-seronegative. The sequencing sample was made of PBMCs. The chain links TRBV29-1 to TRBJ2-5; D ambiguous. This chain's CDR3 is CSVVTEVETQYF. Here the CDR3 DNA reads TGCAGCGTTGTAACAGAAGTAGAGACCCAGTACTTC.